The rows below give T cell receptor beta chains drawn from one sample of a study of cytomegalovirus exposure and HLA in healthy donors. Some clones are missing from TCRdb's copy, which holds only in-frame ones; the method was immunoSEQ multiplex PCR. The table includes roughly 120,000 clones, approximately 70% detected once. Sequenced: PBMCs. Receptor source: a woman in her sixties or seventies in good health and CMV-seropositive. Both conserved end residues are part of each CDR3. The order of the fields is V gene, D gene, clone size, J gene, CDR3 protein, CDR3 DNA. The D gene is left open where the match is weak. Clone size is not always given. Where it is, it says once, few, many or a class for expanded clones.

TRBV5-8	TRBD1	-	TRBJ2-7	CASRWRQGSSYEQYF	TGTGCCAGCAGGTGGCGACAGGGAAGCTCCTACGAGCAGTACTTC
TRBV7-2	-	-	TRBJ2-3	CASSSDLAPQYF	TGTGCCAGCAGCTCAGACTTAGCCCCGCAGTATTTT
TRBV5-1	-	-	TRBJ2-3	CASSLNGNHFDTQYF	TGCGCCAGCAGCTTGAACGGGAACCATTTTGATACGCAGTATTTT
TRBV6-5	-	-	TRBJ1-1	CASSGTWNTEAFF	TGTGCCAGCAGTGGGACTTGGAACACTGAAGCTTTCTTT
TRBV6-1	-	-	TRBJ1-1	CASSEWRAGNTEAFF	TGTGCCAGCAGTGAATGGAGGGCTGGGAACACTGAAGCTTTCTTT
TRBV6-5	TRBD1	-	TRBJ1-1	CASSYLTGRTEAFF	TGTGCCAGCAGTTACTTGACAGGGAGGACTGAAGCTTTCTTT
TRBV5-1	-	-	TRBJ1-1	CASSLAGNTEAFF	TGCGCCAGCAGCTTGGCAGGGAACACTGAAGCTTTCTTT
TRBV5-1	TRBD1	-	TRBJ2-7	CASSLAGTELYEQYF	TGCGCCAGCAGCTTGGCCGGGACAGAACTCTACGAGCAGTACTTC
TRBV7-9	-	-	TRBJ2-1	CASSLAEARYGEQFF	TGTGCCAGCAGCTTAGCGGAAGCTAGATATGGTGAGCAGTTCTTC
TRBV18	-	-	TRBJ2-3	CASSPPTARDTQYF	TGTGCCAGCTCACCACCGACAGCTAGGGATACGCAGTATTTT
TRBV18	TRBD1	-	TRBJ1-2	CASSPQGAFDYGYTF	TGTGCCAGCTCACCCCAGGGGGCGTTCGACTATGGCTACACCTTC
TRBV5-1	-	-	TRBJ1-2	CASSFGGVSNYGYTF	TGCGCCAGCAGCTTTGGGGGGGTTTCAAACTATGGCTACACCTTC
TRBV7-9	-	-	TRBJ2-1	CASSFIHNEQFF	TGTGCCAGCAGCTTCATCCACAATGAGCAGTTCTTC
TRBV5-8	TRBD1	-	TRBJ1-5	CASSKDRGRISNQPQHF	TGTGCCAGCAGCAAGGACAGGGGGCGCATAAGCAATCAGCCCCAGCATTTT
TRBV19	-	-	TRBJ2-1	CASSPALGGLNEQFF	TGTGCCAGTAGTCCCGCGTTGGGGGGGCTCAATGAGCAGTTCTTC
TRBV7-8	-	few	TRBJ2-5	CASSLVVDQETQYF	TGTGCCAGCAGCTTAGTCGTAGATCAAGAGACCCAGTACTTC
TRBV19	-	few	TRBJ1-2	CASSFPQSSYGYTF	TGTGCCAGTAGTTTCCCCCAATCGAGCTATGGCTACACCTTC
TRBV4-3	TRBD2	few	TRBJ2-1	CASSRGPAGDTGLEQFF	TGCGCCAGCAGCCGGGGACCAGCGGGGGATACCGGATTAGAGCAGTTCTTC
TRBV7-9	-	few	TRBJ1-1	CASSLGQVNTEAFF	TGTGCCAGCAGCTTAGGACAGGTGAACACTGAAGCTTTCTTT
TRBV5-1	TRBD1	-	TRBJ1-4	CASSLAQGVPNEKLFF	TGCGCCAGCAGCTTGGCCCAGGGGGTACCTAATGAAAAACTGTTTTTT
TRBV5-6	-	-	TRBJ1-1	CASTYRAQSTEAFF	TGTGCCAGCACCTACAGGGCGCAGAGCACTGAAGCTTTCTTT
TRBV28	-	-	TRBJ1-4	CASRKDSGVPNEKLFF	TGTGCCAGCAGAAAGGACAGCGGAGTTCCAAATGAAAAACTGTTTTTT
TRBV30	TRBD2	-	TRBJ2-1	CAWSVGTSFVF	TGTGCCTGGAGTGTGGGGACTAGCTTCGTCTTC
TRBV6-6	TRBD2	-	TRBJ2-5	CASSSGTSDETQYF	TGTGCCAGCAGTTCCGGGACTAGCGATGAGACCCAGTACTTC
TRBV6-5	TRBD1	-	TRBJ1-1	CASSRQGGDTEAFF	TGTGCCAGCAGCCGACAGGGGGGGGACACTGAAGCTTTCTTT
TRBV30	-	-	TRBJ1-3	CAWGEVVTDSGNTIYF	TGTGCCTGGGGGGAGGTAGTCACCGACTCTGGAAACACCATATATTTT
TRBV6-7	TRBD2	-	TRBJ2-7	CASSYPYSGTSSPKLYEQYF	TGTGCCAGCAGTTACCCATATTCCGGGACTAGTTCCCCTAAGCTCTACGAGCAGTACTTC
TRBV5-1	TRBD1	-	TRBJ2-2	CASSLRTGNTGELFF	TGCGCCAGCAGCTTGAGGACAGGGAACACCGGGGAGCTGTTTTTT
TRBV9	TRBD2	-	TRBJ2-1	CASSVASGGSLGQFF	TGTGCCAGCAGCGTAGCGAGCGGGGGGTCGCTGGGGCAGTTCTTC
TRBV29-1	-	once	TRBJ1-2	CSVYKTGMVNYGYTF	TGCAGCGTTTACAAAACAGGGATGGTTAACTATGGCTACACCTTC
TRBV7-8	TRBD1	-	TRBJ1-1	CASSLEQGAEAFF	TGTGCCAGCAGCTTAGAGCAGGGGGCAGAAGCTTTCTTT
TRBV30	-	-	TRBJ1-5	CAWSPSFGGEVVQPQHF	TGTGCCTGGAGTCCATCCTTTGGAGGGGAAGTTGTCCAGCCCCAGCATTTT
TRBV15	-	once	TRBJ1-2	CATSREGSYGYTF	TGTGCCACCAGCAGAGAGGGCAGCTATGGCTACACCTTC
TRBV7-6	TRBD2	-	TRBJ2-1	CASSGGAYNEQFF	TGTGCCAGCAGCGGGGGGGCCTACAATGAGCAGTTCTTC
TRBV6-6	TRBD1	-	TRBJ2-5	CASSPPTGGDETQYF	TGTGCCAGCAGCCCCCCGACAGGGGGCGATGAGACCCAGTACTTC
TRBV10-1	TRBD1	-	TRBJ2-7	CASSSGGTNSYEQYF	TGCGCCAGCTCCTCAGGGGGCACGAACTCCTACGAGCAGTACTTC
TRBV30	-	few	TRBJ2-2	CAWSVWSGESGELFF	TGTGCCTGGAGTGTATGGTCAGGGGAATCCGGGGAGCTGTTTTTT
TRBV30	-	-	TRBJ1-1	CAWSGMEGSTEAFF	TGTGCCTGGAGTGGTATGGAGGGGTCCACTGAAGCTTTCTTT
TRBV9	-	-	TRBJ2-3	CASSPGLQNTDTQYF	TGTGCCAGCAGCCCAGGGCTTCAAAACACAGATACGCAGTATTTT
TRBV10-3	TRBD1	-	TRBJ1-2	CAISDGLTGGYGYTF	TGTGCCATCAGTGACGGGCTGACAGGGGGCTATGGCTACACCTTC
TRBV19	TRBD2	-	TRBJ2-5	CASSITGLAGQETQYF	TGTGCCAGTAGTATAACAGGACTAGCGGGACAAGAGACCCAGTACTTC
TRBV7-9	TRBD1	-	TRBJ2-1	CASRFWTGVRNEQFF	TGTGCCAGCAGATTCTGGACAGGGGTGCGCAATGAGCAGTTCTTC
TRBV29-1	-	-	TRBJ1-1	CSAPGQQETFF	TGCAGCGCCCCTGGACAGCAGGAGACTTTCTTT
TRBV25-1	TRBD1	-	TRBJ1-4	CASSATGGTNEKLFF	TGTGCCAGCAGTGCGACAGGGGGCACTAATGAAAAACTGTTTTTT
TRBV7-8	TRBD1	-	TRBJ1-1	CASSLNAGGVGTEAFF	TGTGCCAGCAGCCTAAACGCAGGGGGCGTCGGCACTGAAGCTTTCTTT
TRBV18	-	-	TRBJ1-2	CASSPGGTNYGYTF	TGTGCCAGCTCACCAGGGGGCACTAACTATGGCTACACCTTC
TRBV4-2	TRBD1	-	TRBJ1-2	CASSPSPGQIYGYTF	TGTGCCAGCAGCCCCAGCCCGGGACAGATCTATGGCTACACCTTC
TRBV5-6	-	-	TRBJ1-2	CASSLLQIYTF	TGTGCCAGCAGCTTGTTGCAGATCTACACCTTC